Listed below are T cell receptor beta chains from one sample, sequenced in a study of blood T cell repertoires in COVID-19. Only in-frame clones appear in the TCRdb table, and some are missing; sequencing was by immunoSEQ multiplex PCR. The sample has around 80,000 clones, about nine tenths seen once. The sequencing input was peripheral blood. These receptors came from a human donor in a cohort sampled during active COVID-19. Both conserved end residues are trimmed from each CDR3.

11 TRBJ1-1 TRBV6-5 ASSYLADTEAF
13 TRBJ1-5 TRBV19 ASSIGDYSNQPQH
11 TRBJ1-4 TRBV29-1 SVGGQSLEKLF
15 TRBJ2-5 TRBV3-1/TRBV3-2 ASSQATSGGPGETQY
13 TRBJ2-7 TRBV6-5 ASRPSGGPTYEQY
18 TRBJ2-3 TRBV19 ASTKRRLAGGAASTDTQY
13 TRBJ1-2 TRBV4-2 ASSQPTRDSYGYT
14 TRBJ1-2 TRBV25-1 ASSPRTGVEGYGYT
11 TRBJ2-3 TRBV4-2 ASSQDLTDTQY
14 TRBJ2-3 TRBV6-1 ASSGSGAGVADTQY
13 TRBJ2-5 TRBV10-3 AISEDSPNQETQY
11 TRBJ2-5 TRBV27 ASSLGQPAVQY
16 TRBJ1-2 TRBV10-3 AISESNSKRTEYYGYT
11 TRBJ1-2 TRBV12-3/TRBV12-4 ASSLASQYGYT
12 TRBJ2-3 TRBV19 ATSGLAGTDTQY
14 TRBJ2-7 TRBV7-6 ASSPRAGSGSYEQY
13 TRBJ1-1 TRBV5-1 ASSLGQGMDTEAF
12 TRBJ1-2 TRBV5-6 ASSLDPRNYGYT
14 TRBJ2-7 TRBV7-9 ASSRQGQGGFYEQY
14 TRBJ2-1 TRBV28 ASSRPQGSLYNEQF
14 TRBJ2-3 TRBV18 ASSPKSGGAFDTQY
16 TRBJ1-1 TRBV14 ASSQDWSGGHKNTEAF
12 TRBJ2-1 TRBV6-6 ATRTSGNYNEQF
10 TRBJ1-6 TRBV9 ASSRTDSPLH
13 TRBJ2-5 TRBV4-2 ASSQDRVDQETQY
14 TRBJ1-2 TRBV28 ASSLLGTGLIYGYT
15 TRBJ1-3 TRBV11-2 ASSLSLGGGIGNTIY
12 TRBJ1-1 TRBV19 ASSIERERTEAF
13 TRBJ2-7 TRBV21-1 ASSKGQGASYEQY
15 TRBJ2-2 TRBV5-1 ASSLVPSGTNTGELF
15 TRBJ1-2 TRBV5-1 ASSLAPAGNPNYGYT
11 TRBJ2-5 TRBV2 ASSWTAQETQY
14 TRBJ2-3 TRBV5-1 ASSLDGQGVADTQY
14 TRBJ2-3 TRBV4-1 ASQPRTGGGPDTQY
15 TRBJ2-1 TRBV7-2 ASSLDFLRTGTNEQF
13 TRBJ1-3 TRBV6-5 ASRVDRSSGNTIY
14 TRBJ2-3 TRBV19 ASSLQGALGTDTQY
12 TRBJ2-3 TRBV6-5 ASRRGGTPDTQY
12 TRBJ2-1 TRBV9 ASSVTFGDILRF
10 TRBJ2-5 TRBV21-1 ASSKGEETQY
12 TRBJ2-1 TRBV5-4 ASSLYGGYNEQF
14 TRBJ2-1 TRBV4-1 ASSPTDQSSYNEQF
11 TRBJ1-6 TRBV5-1 ASSPPRGSPLH
13 TRBJ2-7 TRBV5-1 ASSLSLAGVDEQY
13 TRBJ2-1 TRBV30 AWSALLSSYNEQF
13 TRBJ1-5 TRBV4-1 ASSQDLWGDQPQH
14 TRBJ1-4 TRBV5-1 ASSLGGRLTNEKLF
13 TRBJ2-7 TRBV5-4 ASRYSGNLNLEQY
13 TRBJ2-7 TRBV19 ASSILRGTKGEQY
13 TRBJ1-3 TRBV5-1 ASSLASGPGNTIY
12 TRBJ2-1 TRBV7-9 ASLSEAYYNEQF
12 TRBJ1-4 TRBV5-1 ASSFGTTNEKLF